This T cell receptor (beta chain) was documented in a study of CD8 T cells in ankylosing spondylitis. TCRdb processed the 5' RACE reads anew with MiXCR; each CDR3 protein has one entry. The sample shows some 140,000 distinct CDR3 sequences, approximately 7.4% of them seen only once. This clonotype appeared many times. The target antigen is unknown. The study's findings and limits: Disease-linked clones reportedly concentrated significantly in matched ankylosing spondylitis synovial fluid.

The germline V gene encodes CDR1 SEHNR and CDR2 FQNEAQ (reference sequence). This CDR3 is 15 amino acids long. V gave up 2 bases and J gave up 2 bases, with 10 bases separating them. The TCR was taken from a female donor with ankylosing spondylitis or in good health (not recorded which). Material for sequencing was blood, either unsorted or a sorted T cell fraction (not recorded which). This chain joins TRBV7-9 and TRBJ1-5; no definite D call. The DNA for the CDR3 is TGTGCCAGCAGCTTAAGCGGGGATGGCAATCAGCCCCAGCATTTT. Its translation: CASSLSGDGNQPQHF.